This section outlines one TCR beta chain sequence together with its context. Its antigen is still unknown. The table came from immunoSEQ multiplex PCR; TCRdb's copy has only in-frame clones and leaves some out. Of roughly 2 million clones in the sample, 85% to 95% are singletons; the top ten hold approximately 0.13%. Germline lookup yields CDR1 SGDLS and CDR2 YYNGEE. Trimming cost V 3 bases and J 2 bases, with 11 bases left between them. There are 14 residues in the CDR3. Splitting of CD4+ cells produced CD45RA+ naive and CD45RA-negative memory subsets. This record belongs to a study of shared clonotypes between healthy human individuals. Findings of the study overall: Non-shared clonotypes had lower generation probabilities than those shared by all four donors.

The rearrangement links TRBV9 to TRBJ1-1; D is uncertain. The clonotype comes from a man younger than 30 in good health. Sample: naive CD4+ T cells sorted from blood. Subset described: CD45RA+ positively selected. DNA of the CDR3: TGTGCCAGCAGCGGGTCGAACAGAAACACTGAAGCTTTCTTT. Its protein is CASSGSNRNTEAFF.